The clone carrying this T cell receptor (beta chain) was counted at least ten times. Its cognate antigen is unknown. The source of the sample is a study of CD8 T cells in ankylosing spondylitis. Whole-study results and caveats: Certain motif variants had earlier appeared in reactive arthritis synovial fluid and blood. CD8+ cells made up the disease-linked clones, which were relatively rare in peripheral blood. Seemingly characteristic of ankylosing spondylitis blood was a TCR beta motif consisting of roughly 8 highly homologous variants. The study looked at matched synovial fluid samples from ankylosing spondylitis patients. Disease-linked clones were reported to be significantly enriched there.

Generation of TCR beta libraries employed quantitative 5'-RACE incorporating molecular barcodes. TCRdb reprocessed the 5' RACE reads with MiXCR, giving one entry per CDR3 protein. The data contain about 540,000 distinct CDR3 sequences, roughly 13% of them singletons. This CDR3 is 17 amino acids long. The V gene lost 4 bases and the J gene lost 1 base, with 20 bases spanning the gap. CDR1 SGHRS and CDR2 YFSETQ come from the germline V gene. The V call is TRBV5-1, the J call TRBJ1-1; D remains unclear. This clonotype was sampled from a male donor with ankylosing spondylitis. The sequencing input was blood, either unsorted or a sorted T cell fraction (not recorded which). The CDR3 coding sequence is TGCGCCAGCAGCCCGGCCCCCGACTCATATGGGAACACTGAAGCTTTCTTT. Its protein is CASSPAPDSYGNTEAFF. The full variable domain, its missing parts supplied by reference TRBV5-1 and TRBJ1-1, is KAGVTQTPRYLIKTRGQQVTLSCSPISGHRSVSWYQQTPGQGLQFLFEYFSETQRNKGNFPGRFSGRQFSNSRSEMNVSTLELGDSALYLCASSPAPDSYGNTEAFFGQGTRLTVV.